This TCR beta chain was obtained from a study of CD8+ T cells in alopecia areata. Study findings and constraints: Higher clonality and more expanded CD8+ clones appeared in lesional than normal scalp. Many expanded lesional clones stayed in scalp and blood while on tofacitinib.

With respect to this clone: Its cognate antigen is unknown. Other nucleotide sequences from this sample produce the same CDR3.

Extracted RNA was reverse transcribed, and the resulting cDNA served as sequencing template. Sequencing used immunoSEQ multiplex PCR; TCRdb keeps in-frame clones, though not all of them. The repertoire has a few hundred thousand clones, 35% to 40% of them found once; the top ten carry 0.48%. Sample treatment: oral pan-JAK inhibitor, 5-10 mg twice daily. V dropped 6 bases and J dropped 4; count of bases not matched to a gene: 4. Germline V gene data show CDR1 as SNHLY and CDR2 as FYNNEI. There are 15 residues in the CDR3. V is TRBV2 and J is TRBJ2-1; 12 positions match TRBD2. The starting material was CD4+ T cells sorted from blood, obtained between weeks 30 and 35, from a patient treated with tofacitinib. The source is a human donor with alopecia areata. CDR3 sequence reads: CASRAGTSGYNEQFF. DNA for the CDR3: TGTGCCAGCAGGGCCGGGACTAGCGGGTACAATGAGCAGTTCTTC. Full variable domain (remainder filled in from reference TRBV2 and TRBJ2-1): EPEVTQTPSHQVTQMGQEVILRCVPISNHLYFYWYRQILGQKVEFLVSFYNNEISEKSEIFDDQFSVERPDGSNFTLKIRSTKLEDSAMYFCASRAGTSGYNEQFFGPGTRLTVL.